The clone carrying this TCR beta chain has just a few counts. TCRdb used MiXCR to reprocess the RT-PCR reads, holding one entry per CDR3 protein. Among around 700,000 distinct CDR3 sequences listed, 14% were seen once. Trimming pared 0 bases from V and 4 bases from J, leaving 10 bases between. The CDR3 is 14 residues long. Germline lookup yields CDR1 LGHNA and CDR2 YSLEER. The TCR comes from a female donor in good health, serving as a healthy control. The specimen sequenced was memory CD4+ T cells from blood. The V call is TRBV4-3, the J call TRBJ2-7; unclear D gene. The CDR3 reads CASSQDHYLYEQYF. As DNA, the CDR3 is TGCGCCAGCAGCCAAGATCACTATCTATACGAGCAGTACTTC.